This passage covers 30 T cell receptor beta chains from one sample sequenced in a study of T cell repertoires in cytomegalovirus infection. Each CDR3 protein is one row after TCRdb ran MiXCR on the reads. In the table there are about 250,000 distinct CDR3 sequences, 15% to 20% of which are singletons. The sequenced sample was CD8+ T cells from PBMCs. All receptors come from a human donor in good health (CMV status not recorded). Some clones in this sample may be carry-over from other donors' samples.

The genes are TRBV7-1 and TRBJ2-1, with TRBD1 matching over 7 bases. TRBV7-1 counts as an open reading frame of uncertain function. The CDR3 has 13 amino acids. With V trimmed by 3 bases and J by 8 bases, 4 bases remained unmatched. DNA for the CDR3: TGTGCCAGCAGCTCGACAGGGTCAGATGAGCAGTTCTTC. It is translated as CASSSTGSDEQFF.

A remark on this clonotype: Being one base from a much bigger clone, this may be a read error. The CDR3: CASSSPSGPVAFF. DNA of the CDR3: TGTGCCAGCAGCTCACCCAGCGGGCCTGTAGCTTTCTTT. The rearrangement uses TRBV7-4 and TRBJ1-1; D unclear. Germline CDR1 is SGHVT and CDR2 is SQSDAQ. V lost 4 bases and J 10 bases, leaving 16 bases between the germline ends. There are 13 residues in the CDR3.

V usage is TRBV28 and J usage is TRBJ2-2; D call uncertain. The CDR3 is 15 residues long. Germline V CDR1 and CDR2: MDHEN, SYDVKM. V was pared by 9 bases and J by 1 base, with 15 bases between. The CDR3 DNA follows: TGTGCCAGTGGGTACGGACCGGTGAACACCGGGGAGCTGTTTTTT. As protein: CASGYGPVNTGELFF.

This clonotype was recorded a few times. The J gene is TRBJ2-7, the V gene TRBV28; D remains unclear. This CDR3 has 12 amino acids. From germline, CDR1 is MDHEN and CDR2 SYDVKM. The V end lost 2 bases, the J end lost 2 bases, and 4 bases lay between the germline ends. The CDR3 bases are TGTGCCAGCAGTTTAGATACCTACGAGCAGTACTTC. Its protein product is CASSLDTYEQYF.

This clonotype has at least ten counts. The V and J genes are TRBV7-6 and TRBJ1-6, with D hard to call. There are 15 residues in the CDR3. Germline CDR1 reads SGHVS; CDR2 reads FNYEAQ. The ends were cut back, 5 bases at V and 3 bases at J, with 11 bases in the middle. CDR3: CASSPKDLYNSPLHF. CDR3 sequence (DNA): TGTGCCAGCAGCCCCAAGGATCTCTATAATTCACCCCTCCACTTT.

The chain is built from TRBV14 and TRBJ2-5, with D unclear. The ends were cut back, 0 bases at V and 1 base at J, with 9 bases in the middle. Germline V gives CDR1 SGHDN, CDR2 FVKESK. The CDR3 has 15 amino acids. The CDR3 DNA reads as TGTGCCAGCAGCCAAGAAGAGGCGGTCCAAGAGACCCAGTACTTC. As protein: CASSQEEAVQETQYF.

The chain links TRBV12-3 or TRBV12-4 to TRBJ1-4; D may be TRBD1 (6 bases). With 6 bases removed from V and 5 bases from J, the gap between germline ends came to 19 bases. The CDR3 sequence is 16 residues long. CDR3 nucleotide sequence: TGTGCCAGCAGAATCAGGACGGGGAGGGGGAATGAAAAACTGTTTTTT. Amino acid sequence: CASRIRTGRGNEKLFF.

This chain connects TRBV6-2 or TRBV6-3 to TRBJ2-5, with D perhaps TRBD2 (5 bases). Germline V gene sequence: CDR1 MNHEY, CDR2 SVGEGT. Trimming shortened V by 0 bases and J by 2 bases, and 10 bases separated the two germline ends. The CDR3 contains 15 residues. CDR3 coding DNA: TGTGCCAGCAGTTACTCTCGGGGTCCGCAAGAGACCCAGTACTTC. Its translation: CASSYSRGPQETQYF.

This clonotype was detected many times. The chain links TRBV7-2 to TRBJ2-3; D might be TRBD2 (6 bases). CDR3 size: 16 residues. CDR1 and CDR2 from the germline V gene are SGHTA and FQGNSA. The V end was cut by 1 base, the J end by 2 bases, with 13 bases between. DNA for the CDR3: TGTGCCAGCAGCTTAGGACCGGCTAGCGTCACAGATACGCAGTATTTT. Amino acids: CASSLGPASVTDTQYF.

This clonotype was counted ten times or more. The chain carries TRBV7-8 and TRBJ1-2; no clear D gene. There are 12 residues in the CDR3. Trimming shortened V by 5 bases and J by 1 base, and 5 bases separated the two germline ends. Germline CDR1 is SGHVS and CDR2 is FQNEAQ. The DNA for the CDR3 is TGTGCCAGCAGCCTGTATAACTATGGCTACACCTTC. Translated, it gives CASSLYNYGYTF.

This clonotype was observed a handful of times. The chain employs TRBV4-3 and TRBJ2-1; D might be TRBD1 (5 bases). Looked up from germline, CDR1 is LGHNA and CDR2 is YSLEER. The CDR3 has 16 amino acids. V lost 0 bases, J lost 5 bases, and 14 bases lay in between. In DNA, the CDR3 is TGCGCCAGCAGCCAAGATCGAGTGGGGCTAAACAATGAGCAGTTCTTC. It specifies CASSQDRVGLNNEQFF.

The CDR3 reads CASSVTQGALYEQYF. The CDR3 DNA follows: TGTGCCAGTAGTGTCACTCAGGGGGCGCTTTACGAGCAGTACTTC. The V gene is TRBV19, the J gene TRBJ2-7; TRBD1 matches 8 bases. The CDR3 is 15 residues long. In germline, CDR1 is LNHDA, CDR2 SQIVND (reference sequence). V shed 5 bases, J shed 4 bases, and the junction held 10 bases outside the gene matches.

There are many counts of this clonotype. The gene calls are TRBV28 and TRBJ2-3; D is uncertain. CDR1 MDHEN and CDR2 SYDVKM come from the germline V gene. This CDR3 has 13 amino acids. Between the trimmed V and J ends, which lost 7 bases and 2 bases, there was a span of 10 bases. CDR3 sequence: CASTGKDTDTQYF. CDR3 DNA: TGTGCCAGCACGGGCAAAGACACAGATACGCAGTATTTT.

This chain joins TRBV2 and TRBJ2-5; 7 nucleotides line up with TRBD1. This CDR3 contains 15 residues. Trimming cost V 8 bases and J 0 bases; bases outside gene matches: 9. Germline V gene lookup returns CDR1 SNHLY and CDR2 FYNNEI. The DNA for the CDR3 is TGTGCCAGCCGGGACAGCGACCCGTACCAAGAGACCCAGTACTTC. Amino acids: CASRDSDPYQETQYF. The whole variable domain, filled in from reference TRBV2 and TRBJ2-5, reads EPEVTQTPSHQVTQMGQEVILRCVPISNHLYFYWYRQILGQKVEFLVSFYNNEISEKSEIFDDQFSVERPDGSNFTLKIRSTKLEDSAMYFCASRDSDPYQETQYFGPGTRLLVL.

This clonotype was seen a handful of times. CDR3: CSWKGADRGTEAFF. CDR3 bases: TGCAGCTGGAAGGGGGCAGATAGGGGCACTGAAGCTTTCTTT. This chain connects TRBV29-1 to TRBJ1-1, with TRBD1 identical over 7 bases. Germline V gene data show CDR1 as SQVTM and CDR2 as ANQGSEA. This CDR3 region has 14 residues. V lost 8 bases and J lost 4; bases outside the gene matches: 13.

Points on this clonotype: A read error may explain this, as a much larger clone is one base away. This chain links TRBV11-2 with TRBJ1-4; possible D gene TRBD1, 6 bases. The length of the CDR3 is 15 residues. Germline CDR1 SGHAT, CDR2 FQNNGV. The CDR3 reads CAGSQEGEMIEKLFF. DNA for the CDR3: TGTGCCGGCAGCCAAGAGGGGGAGATGATTGAAAAACTGTTTTTT. Filled out from reference TRBV11-2 and TRBJ1-4, the complete variable domain reads EAGVAQSPRYKIIEKRQSVAFWCNPISGHATLYWYQQILGQGPKLLIQFQNNGVVDDSQLPKDRFSAERLKGVDSTLKIQPAKLEDSAVYLCAGSQEGEMIEKLFFGSGTQLSVL.

This clonotype was detected many times. The chain joins TRBV7-9 to TRBJ2-2; D is unresolved. Per the germline V gene, CDR1 is SEHNR and CDR2 is FQNEAQ (reference sequence). This CDR3 comprises 15 residues. With 5 bases removed from V and 4 bases from J, the gap between germline ends came to 14 bases. CDR3 sequence (DNA): TGTGCCAGCAGCATTAGGTCGCCAGTCACCGGGGAGCTGTTTTTT. This encodes CASSIRSPVTGELFF. Complete variable domain (other parts from reference TRBV7-9 and TRBJ2-2): DTGVSQNPRHKITKRGQNVTFRCDPISEHNRLYWYRQTLGQGPEFLTYFQNEAQLEKSRLLSDRFSAERPKGSFSTLEIQRTEQGDSAMYLCASSIRSPVTGELFFGEGSRLTVL.

The table lists this clonotype with many counts. V usage is TRBV7-2 and J usage is TRBJ1-1; D is possibly TRBD1 (5 bases). The CDR3 contains 13 residues. Germline CDR1 SGHTA, CDR2 FQGNSA. V dropped 5 bases and J dropped 0 bases, with 7 bases sitting between them. DNA of the CDR3: TGTGCCAGCAGCGTGACAGTGAACACTGAAGCTTTCTTT. This encodes CASSVTVNTEAFF.

This clonotype was recorded many times. The junction departs from the called germline gene at one end, perhaps through a read error. This chain joins TRBV6-1 and TRBJ1-1; D is undetermined. The germline V gene encodes CDR1 MNHNS and CDR2 SASEGT. The CDR3 totals 14 residues. The DNA of the CDR3 is TGTGCCAGCAATGAATGGCGGATGAACACTGAAGCTTTCTTT. Its translation is CASNEWRMNTEAFF.

This clonotype occurred a few times. V is TRBV4-1 and J is TRBJ2-7, with D hard to call. The CDR3 sequence is 14 residues long. Trimming stripped 1 base from V and 3 bases from J, with 10 bases between. Germline CDR1 is MGHRA and CDR2 is YSYEKL. The CDR3 here is CASSQVDGVYEQYF. CDR3 DNA sequence: TGCGCCAGCAGCCAAGTCGATGGGGTCTACGAGCAGTACTTC.

The gene calls are TRBV6-5 and TRBJ2-3; 8 positions match TRBD1. Germline V CDR1 and CDR2: MNHEY, SVGAGI. Losses at the gene ends were 6 bases for V and 2 bases for J; bases not matched to a gene: 16. The CDR3 covers 18 residues. CDR3 nucleotide sequence: TGTGCCAGCAGGGACAGGGATATTCCATACACCCACACAGATACGCAGTATTTT. This gives the protein CASRDRDIPYTHTDTQYF.

This clonotype has a handful of counts. The chain joins TRBV7-9 to TRBJ1-1; no clear D. The germline gives CDR1 SEHNR, CDR2 FQNEAQ (reference sequence). CDR3 size: 15 residues. V shed 0 bases and J shed 5 bases, with 13 bases lying between them. The CDR3 is CASSLAGVGMTEAFF. In nucleotides, the CDR3 is TGTGCCAGCAGCTTAGCGGGTGTGGGGATGACTGAAGCTTTCTTT.

This clonotype was seen ten or more times. J is TRBJ1-6 and V is TRBV11-2, with D hard to call. The ends were cut back, 1 base at V and 7 bases at J, with 20 bases in the middle. Germline V gene lookup returns CDR1 SGHAT and CDR2 FQNNGV. This CDR3 has 18 amino acids. The CDR3 loop reads CASSLGVQKGSRNSPLHF. In DNA form, the CDR3 reads TGTGCCAGCAGCTTAGGGGTGCAGAAGGGATCAAGAAATTCACCCCTCCACTTT.

This clonotype has a handful of counts. J is TRBJ2-2 and V is TRBV4-1; D is unclear. The CDR3 is 12 amino acids. CDR1 and CDR2 (germline): MGHRA, YSYEKL. Trimming removed 2 bases at V and 3 bases at J, with 1 base between. The CDR3 loop is CASSQHTGELFF. The CDR3 DNA is TGCGCCAGCAGCCAACACACCGGGGAGCTGTTTTTT.

The chain combines TRBV29-1 with TRBJ2-7, with 7 bases matching TRBD1. Per the germline V gene, CDR1 is SQVTM and CDR2 is ANQGSEA. There are 12 residues in the CDR3. V lost 7 bases, J lost 2 bases, and 5 bases stayed unmatched. CDR3 sequence: CSAGDSPYEQYF. For the CDR3, the DNA is TGCAGCGCCGGGGACAGCCCCTACGAGCAGTACTTC.

In this sample, this clonotype turned up many times. The chain uses TRBV9 and TRBJ2-1, with TRBD2 matching 9 bases. The trim removed 1 base at V and 1 base at J, leaving 12 bases unmatched. CDR1 SGDLS and CDR2 YYNGEE come from the germline V gene. This CDR3 is 19 amino acids long. The CDR3 here is CASSVSKSRGGGSYNEQFF. Written as DNA, the CDR3 is TGTGCCAGCAGCGTATCCAAAAGCCGCGGGGGGGGTTCCTACAATGAGCAGTTCTTC.

CDR3 residues: CASRRLNTEAFF. Here the CDR3 DNA reads TGTGCCAGCAGGCGTTTGAACACTGAAGCTTTCTTT. This rearrangement joins TRBV6-5 to TRBJ1-1; D ambiguous. This CDR3 spans 12 amino acids. In germline, CDR1 is MNHEY, CDR2 SVGAGI. V was shortened by 6 bases and J by 0 bases, with 5 bases between the two germline ends.

J is TRBJ2-3 and V is TRBV20-1; 10 positions match TRBD2. The junction had 9 bases not matched to a gene; V was cut back by 6 bases and J by 0 bases. CDR1 DFQATT and CDR2 SNEGSKA come from the germline V gene (reference sequence). The CDR3 runs 16 residues. Here the CDR3 DNA reads TGCAGTGCAAGATCAACGGGACTAGCGAGCACAGATACGCAGTATTTT. It encodes CSARSTGLASTDTQYF.

As regards this clonotype: At one boundary the junction diverges from the germline segment, which might be a read error. The J gene is TRBJ2-1, the V gene TRBV7-2; TRBD2 agrees at 10 bases. There are 17 residues in the CDR3. CDR1 is SGHTA and CDR2 is FQGNSA in the germline V gene. The CDR3 sequence: CASSLTSGAYSYSEQFF. CDR3 nucleotides: TGTGCCAGCAGCTTAACTAGCGGGGCATACTCCTACAGTGAGCAGTTCTTC.

This clonotype was picked up a small number of times. The chain joins TRBV6-5 to TRBJ2-2, with TRBD1 identical over 7 bases. J gave up 5 bases and V 5 bases, and 8 bases lay outside the gene matches. The germline gives CDR1 MNHEY, CDR2 SVGAGI. The CDR3 extends over 15 amino acids. The CDR3 DNA is TGTGCCAGCAGTCCCCTCACAGGGGTTACCGGGGAGCTGTTTTTT. It encodes CASSPLTGVTGELFF.